The 26 T cell receptor beta chains below all came from one sample that was sequenced in a study of blood T cell repertoires in COVID-19. Only in-frame clones appear in the TCRdb table, and some are missing; sequencing was by immunoSEQ multiplex PCR. In the table there are fewer than 200,000 clones, under 85% of which are singletons. The specimen sequenced was peripheral blood. These receptors were collected from a man in his 70s with acute or convalescent COVID-19.

This clone showed up many times. The CDR3: CASSETSYNEQFF. For the CDR3, the DNA is TGTGCCAGCAGTGAGACTAGCTACAATGAGCAGTTCTTC. V usage is TRBV6-4 and J usage is TRBJ2-1; possibly TRBD2 for D (6 bases). CDR3 length equals 13 residues. Germline CDR1 is MRHNA and CDR2 is SNTAGT. Trimming left V 3 bases short and J 3 bases short, with 6 bases between.

The V call is TRBV6-5, the J call TRBJ2-5; maybe TRBD2 (6 bases). The CDR3 runs 15 residues. V lost 6 bases, J lost 2 bases, and 16 bases lay in between. The germline V gene has CDR1 MNHEY and CDR2 SVGAGI. The CDR3 loop reads CASSLQGGQQETQYF. CDR3 nucleotide sequence: TGTGCCAGCAGCCTCCAAGGAGGGCAACAAGAGACCCAGTACTTC.

The V and J genes are TRBV5-4 and TRBJ2-6; TRBD1 matches at 9 bases. This CDR3 region has 18 residues. Trimming removed 0 bases from V and 4 bases from J; junction bases left unmatched: 8. From germline, CDR1 is SGHNT and CDR2 YYREEE (reference sequence). CDR3 protein: CASSLVGTGREGANVLTF. CDR3 nucleotide sequence: TGTGCCAGCAGCTTGGTGGGGACAGGGCGTGAAGGGGCCAACGTCCTGACTTTC.

This clone has only a few counts. This rearrangement joins TRBV6-1 to TRBJ1-2; 9 bases map to TRBD1. CDR3 length: 14 amino acids. Germline-derived CDR1 and CDR2 are MNHNS and SASEGT. With V trimmed by 3 bases and J by 3 bases, 2 bases remained unmatched. CDR3 sequence (DNA): TGTGCCAGCAGTGAGGGACAGGGCGACTATGGCTACACCTTC. Protein: CASSEGQGDYGYTF.

CDR3 DNA: TGTGCCAGCAGCCAAGACCCAACAGGTGGCTACACCTTC. Translating it yields CASSQDPTGGYTF. The chain uses TRBV4-2 and TRBJ1-2; maybe TRBD1 (5 bases). CDR1 LGHNA and CDR2 YNFKEQ come from the germline V gene. V was shortened by 0 bases and J by 7 bases, with 9 bases between the two germline ends. The length of the CDR3 is 13 residues.

The chain links TRBV14 to TRBJ2-1; D possibly corresponds to TRBD2 (6 bases). Deletions cut 0 bases from V and 10 bases from J, with 13 bases between. This CDR3 is 14 amino acids long. The germline gives CDR1 SGHDN, CDR2 FVKESK. CDR3 sequence (DNA): TGTGCCAGCAGCCAAGACGGGGGTCTAGCGGAGCAGTTCTTC. As protein: CASSQDGGLAEQFF.

V and J are TRBV4-2 and TRBJ1-5; a weak D match, TRBD1 (6 bases). The germline V gene has CDR1 LGHNA and CDR2 YNFKEQ. CDR3 length equals 14 residues. V was clipped by 4 bases and J by 3 bases, with 10 bases between them. The CDR3 sequence: CASSPRGDNQPQHF. The CDR3 DNA reads TGTGCCAGCAGCCCCAGGGGCGACAATCAGCCCCAGCATTTT.

The chain is built from TRBV28 and TRBJ2-6, with TRBD1 matching over 8 bases. The germline V gene encodes CDR1 MDHEN and CDR2 SYDVKM. V lost 6 bases and J lost 0; bases outside the gene matches: 7. The CDR3 spans 17 residues. The CDR3 region is CASSTGGLNSGANVLTF. The CDR3 DNA reads as TGTGCCAGCAGCACAGGGGGTTTGAACTCTGGGGCCAACGTCCTGACTTTC.

The count of this clone is one. V and J are TRBV7-8 and TRBJ2-1; TRBD1 matches at 10 bases. Germline V gene sequence: CDR1 SGHVS, CDR2 FQNEAQ. There are 18 residues in the CDR3. J was trimmed by 0 bases and V by 1 base; bases with no gene match: 6. The CDR3 protein is CASSLVGQGTSSYNEQFF. The CDR3 DNA reads as TGTGCCAGCAGCTTAGTGGGACAGGGGACTAGCTCCTACAATGAGCAGTTCTTC. Based on the CDR3 plus reference TRBV7-8 and TRBJ2-1, the full variable domain is GAGVSQSPRYKVAKRGQDVALRCDPISGHVSLFWYQQALGQGPEFLTYFQNEAQLDKSGLPSDRFFAERPEGSVSTLKIQRTQQEDSAVYLCASSLVGQGTSSYNEQFFGPGTRLTVL.

The J gene is TRBJ2-7, the V gene TRBV6-2 or TRBV6-3; no firm D call. Trimming took 6 bases from V and 5 from J, leaving 8 bases between them. This CDR3 region has 11 residues. The germline V gene has CDR1 MNHEY and CDR2 SVGEGT. CDR3 loop: CASSRGHEQYF. The CDR3 DNA reads TGTGCCAGCAGCCGTGGCCACGAGCAGTACTTC.

CDR3 bases: TGTGCCAGCAGGAACTCAGGGTACTACGAGCAGTACTTC. Protein sequence: CASRNSGYYEQYF. This chain uses TRBV28 with TRBJ2-7; D is perhaps TRBD1 (5 bases). The V gene's germline CDR1 is MDHEN and CDR2 SYDVKM. This CDR3 spans 13 amino acids. The V end was cut by 6 bases, the J end by 3 bases, with 12 bases between.

V is TRBV4-2 and J is TRBJ2-1; 10 bases match TRBD2. The CDR3 extends over 14 amino acids. J was trimmed by 7 bases and V by 1 base; bases with no gene match: 1. Germline CDR1 LGHNA, CDR2 YNFKEQ. For the CDR3, the DNA is TGTGCCAGCAGCCAAGTAGCGGGAGGTAATGAGCAGTTCTTC. Translating it yields CASSQVAGGNEQFF.

This chain links TRBV6-6 with TRBJ2-3; D possibly corresponds to TRBD2 (6 bases). The V end was cut by 8 bases, the J end by 2 bases, with 20 bases between. Germline V CDR1 and CDR2: MNHNY, SVGAGI (reference sequence). This CDR3 contains 16 residues. CDR3 protein: CASLLTQRVLTDTQYF. For the CDR3, the DNA is TGTGCCAGCCTCTTAACACAGCGGGTACTCACAGATACGCAGTATTTT.

V usage is TRBV4-3 and J usage is TRBJ2-3; tentatively, D is TRBD1 (6 bases). The CDR3 runs 16 residues. Trimming stripped 4 bases from V and 8 bases from J, with 22 bases between. In germline, CDR1 is LGHNA, CDR2 YSLEER. In DNA, the CDR3 is TGCGCCAGCAGCCTCGCCCCGGCAGGGGCTGATGGTACGCAGTATTTT. It yields the protein CASSLAPAGADGTQYF.

The genes are TRBV10-1 and TRBJ2-7, with 8 positions matching TRBD1. This CDR3 spans 16 amino acids. Trimming removed 8 bases from V and 0 bases from J; junction bases left unmatched: 12. Germline assignment: CDR1 WNHNN and CDR2 SYGVQD (reference sequence). CDR3 bases: TGCGCCAGCCTTCTCTCGACAGGGGTTAGCTCCTACGAGCAGTACTTC. Translation: CASLLSTGVSSYEQYF.

With regard to this clone: One end of the junction does not line up with germline, which may come from a read error. The rearrangement joins TRBV3-1 (or the pseudogene TRBV3-2) to TRBJ2-1; 7 nucleotides align to TRBD2. The CDR3 covers 15 residues. CDR1 and CDR2 (germline): LGHDT, YNNKEL (reference sequence). The CDR3 reads CASSQGTTSYNEQFF. CDR3 coding DNA: TGTGCCAGCAGTCAAGGGACTACCTCCTACAATGAGCAGTTCTTC.

In regard to this clone: At the DNA level, this CDR3 is encoded by other sequences in the same sample as well. V is TRBV18 and J is TRBJ1-1; 9 bases agree with TRBD1. J lost 1 base, V lost 6 bases, and 3 bases had no gene match. CDR3 size: 14 residues. Germline-derived CDR1 and CDR2 are KGHSH and LQKENI. CDR3 in amino acids: CASSPGQGNTEAFF. CDR3 nucleotides: TGTGCCAGCTCGCCGGGACAGGGGAACACTGAAGCTTTCTTT.

V and J are TRBV5-1 and TRBJ2-3; 14 bases fit TRBD2. The CDR3 spans 16 residues. Germline lookup yields CDR1 SGHRS and CDR2 YFSETQ. J gave up 4 bases and V 4 bases, and 5 bases lay outside the gene matches. The CDR3 sequence is CASSAGTSGRSDTQYF. CDR3 DNA: TGCGCCAGCAGCGCCGGGACTAGCGGGAGATCAGATACGCAGTATTTT. The whole variable domain, remainder taken from reference TRBV5-1 and TRBJ2-3, is KAGVTQTPRYLIKTRGQQVTLSCSPISGHRSVSWYQQTPGQGLQFLFEYFSETQRNKGNFPGRFSGRQFSNSRSEMNVSTLELGDSALYLCASSAGTSGRSDTQYFGPGTRLTVL.

The chain employs TRBV18 and TRBJ2-7; D perhaps matches TRBD2 (5 bases). Looked up from germline, CDR1 is KGHSH and CDR2 is LQKENI. The CDR3 is 17 amino acids. The V and J ends lost 0 bases and 0 bases respectively, with 15 bases between them. The CDR3: CASSPPAAADVSYEQYF. The CDR3 nucleotides read TGTGCCAGCTCACCACCCGCAGCGGCGGACGTCTCCTACGAGCAGTACTTC.

This chain uses TRBV19 with TRBJ2-6, with TRBD2 matching 14 bases. The CDR3 is 20 residues long. Trimming took 5 bases from V and 0 from J; bases not matched to a gene: 9. CDR1 and CDR2 (germline): LNHDA, SQIVND (reference sequence). The CDR3 spells CASSPRLAGGLSSGANVLTF. The CDR3, as DNA: TGTGCCAGTAGTCCTCGACTAGCGGGGGGGTTAAGCTCTGGGGCCAACGTCCTGACTTTC.

Here the CDR3 reads CASSPSRASGQETQYF. The CDR3 DNA reads TGTGCCAGCAGCCCCTCGAGGGCTAGCGGGCAAGAGACCCAGTACTTC. The J gene is TRBJ2-5, the V gene TRBV5-4; the match to TRBD2 covers 8 bases. The CDR3 has 16 residues. Losses at the gene ends were 4 bases for V and 2 bases for J; bases not matched to a gene: 10. Germline loops: CDR1 SGHNT, CDR2 YYREEE (reference sequence).

CDR3 in amino acids: CASSREGQGESGYTF. CDR3 coding DNA: TGTGCCAGCAGCCGAGAAGGACAGGGTGAAAGTGGCTACACCTTC. The chain has TRBV4-2 and TRBJ1-2, with 8 bases aligning to TRBD1. The CDR3 spans 15 residues. The germline CDR1 and CDR2 sequences are LGHNA and YNFKEQ. V lost 4 bases, J lost 7 bases, and 11 bases stayed unmatched.

V gene TRBV28 combines with J gene TRBJ2-7; TRBD1 agrees at 7 bases. The CDR3 is made up of 13 amino acids. V lost 7 bases to trimming and J lost 1 base; unmatched junction nucleotides: 4. The germline gives CDR1 MDHEN, CDR2 SYDVKM. As DNA, the CDR3 is TGTGCCAGCACTCCGGGACAGTCCTACGAGCAGTACTTC. Translating it yields CASTPGQSYEQYF.

The rearrangement joins TRBV5-4 to TRBJ2-1; 12 bases align to TRBD2. This CDR3 region has 16 residues. CDR1 is SGHNT and CDR2 is YYREEE in the germline V gene (reference sequence). V lost 5 bases to trimming and J lost 4 bases; unmatched junction nucleotides: 7. Here the CDR3 reads CASRPTSGSIYNEQFF. The CDR3 bases are TGTGCCAGCAGACCGACTAGCGGGAGTATATACAATGAGCAGTTCTTC.

The chain employs TRBV7-3 and TRBJ2-2; 7 bases are shared with TRBD2. After removal of 0 bases from V and 4 bases from J, the junction contained 5 bases not matched to a gene. CDR1 SGHTA and CDR2 FQGTGA come from the germline V gene. CDR3 length: 16 residues. CDR3 bases: TGTGCCAGCAGCTTAACCGCGGGAGCGGGCACCGGGGAGCTGTTTTTT. This gives the protein CASSLTAGAGTGELFF.

The chain has TRBV7-6 and TRBJ2-7, with TRBD1 matching over 10 bases. This CDR3 region has 14 residues. CDR1 and CDR2 from the germline V gene are SGHVS and FNYEAQ. Trimming removed 5 bases from V and 4 bases from J; junction bases left unmatched: 5. The CDR3 here is CASSVGQGGYEQYF. In DNA form, the CDR3 reads TGTGCCAGCAGCGTCGGACAGGGGGGTTACGAGCAGTACTTC.